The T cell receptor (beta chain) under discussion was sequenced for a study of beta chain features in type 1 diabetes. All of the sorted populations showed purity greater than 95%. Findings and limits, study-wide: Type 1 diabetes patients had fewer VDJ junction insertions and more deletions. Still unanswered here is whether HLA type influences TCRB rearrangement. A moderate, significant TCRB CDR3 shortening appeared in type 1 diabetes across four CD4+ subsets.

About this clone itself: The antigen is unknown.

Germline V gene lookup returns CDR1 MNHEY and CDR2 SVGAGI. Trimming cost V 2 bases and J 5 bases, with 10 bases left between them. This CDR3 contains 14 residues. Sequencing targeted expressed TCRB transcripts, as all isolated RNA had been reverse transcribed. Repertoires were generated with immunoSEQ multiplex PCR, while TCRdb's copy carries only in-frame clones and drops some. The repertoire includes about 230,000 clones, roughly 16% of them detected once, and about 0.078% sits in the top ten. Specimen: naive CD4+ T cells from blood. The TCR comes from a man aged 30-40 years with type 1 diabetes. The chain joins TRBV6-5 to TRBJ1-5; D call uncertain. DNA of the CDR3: TGTGCCAGCAGTTACAGGGCAGGCTATCAGCCCCAGCATTTT. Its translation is CASSYRAGYQPQHF.